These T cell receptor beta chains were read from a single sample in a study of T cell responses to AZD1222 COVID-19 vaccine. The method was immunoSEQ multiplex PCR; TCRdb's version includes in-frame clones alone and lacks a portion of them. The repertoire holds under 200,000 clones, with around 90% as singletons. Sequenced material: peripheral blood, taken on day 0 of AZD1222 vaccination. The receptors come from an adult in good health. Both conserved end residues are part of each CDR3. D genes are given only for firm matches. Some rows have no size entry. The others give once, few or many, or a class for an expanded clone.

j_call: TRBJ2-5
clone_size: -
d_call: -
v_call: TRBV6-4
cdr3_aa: CASSRPGGETQYF
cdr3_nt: TGTGCCAGCAGCCGACCAGGAGGCGAGACCCAGTACTTC

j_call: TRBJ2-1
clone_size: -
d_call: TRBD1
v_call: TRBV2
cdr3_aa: CASSRGQGADEQFF
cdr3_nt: TGTGCCAGCAGCCGCGGACAGGGGGCAGATGAGCAGTTCTTC

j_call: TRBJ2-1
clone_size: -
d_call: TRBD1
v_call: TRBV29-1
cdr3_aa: CSVERDRANEQFF
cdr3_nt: TGCAGCGTTGAGAGGGACAGGGCTAATGAGCAGTTCTTC

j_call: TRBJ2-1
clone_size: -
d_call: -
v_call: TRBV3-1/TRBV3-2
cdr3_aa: CASSQPTSERRGEQFF
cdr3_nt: TGTGCCAGCAGCCAGCCCACTAGCGAGAGAAGGGGGGAGCAGTTCTTC

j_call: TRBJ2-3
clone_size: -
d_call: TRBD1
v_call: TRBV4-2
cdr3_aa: CASSHIDRGDNTDTQYF
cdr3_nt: TGTGCCAGCAGCCATATTGACAGGGGGGATAACACAGATACGCAGTATTTT

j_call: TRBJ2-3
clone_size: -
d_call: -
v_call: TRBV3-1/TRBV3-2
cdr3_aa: CASSQGGLFTDTQYF
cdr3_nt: TGTGCCAGCAGCCAAGGTGGACTTTTCACAGATACGCAGTATTTT

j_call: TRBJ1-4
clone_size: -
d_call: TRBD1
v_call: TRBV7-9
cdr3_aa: CASSRTGEGNEKLFF
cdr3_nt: TGTGCCAGCAGCAGAACAGGGGAGGGCAATGAAAAACTGTTTTTT

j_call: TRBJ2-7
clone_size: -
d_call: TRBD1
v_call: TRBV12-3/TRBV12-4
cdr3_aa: CASSWTGSYEQYF
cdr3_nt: TGTGCCAGCAGCTGGACAGGTTCCTACGAGCAGTACTTC

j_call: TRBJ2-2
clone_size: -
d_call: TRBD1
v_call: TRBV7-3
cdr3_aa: CASSRTGFGTGELFF
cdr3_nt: TGTGCCAGCAGCCGGACAGGGTTTGGGACCGGGGAGCTGTTTTTT

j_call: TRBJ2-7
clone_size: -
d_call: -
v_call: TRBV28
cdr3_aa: CASTGAREQYF
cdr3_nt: TGTGCCAGCACGGGAGCTCGCGAGCAGTACTTC

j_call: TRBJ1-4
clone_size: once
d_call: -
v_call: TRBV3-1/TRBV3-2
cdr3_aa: CASSLSSATNEKLFF
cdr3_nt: TGTGCCAGCAGCCTCTCCTCGGCAACTAATGAAAAACTGTTTTTT

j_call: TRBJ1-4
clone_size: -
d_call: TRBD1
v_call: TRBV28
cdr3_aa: CASRGAGTGNEKLFF
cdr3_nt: TGTGCCAGCAGGGGGGCCGGGACAGGGAATGAAAAACTGTTTTTT

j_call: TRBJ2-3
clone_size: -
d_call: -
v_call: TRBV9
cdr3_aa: CASSVDRTPTDTQYF
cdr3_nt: TGTGCCAGCAGCGTAGATCGGACCCCGACAGATACGCAGTATTTT

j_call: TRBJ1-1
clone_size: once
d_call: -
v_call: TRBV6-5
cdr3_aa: CASSYSRGLNTEAFF
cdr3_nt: TGTGCCAGCAGTTACTCGAGGGGCTTAAACACTGAAGCTTTCTTT

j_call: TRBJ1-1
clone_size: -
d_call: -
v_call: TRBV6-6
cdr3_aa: CASSLQGNTEAFF
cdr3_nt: TGTGCCAGCAGTCTACAGGGCAACACTGAAGCTTTCTTT

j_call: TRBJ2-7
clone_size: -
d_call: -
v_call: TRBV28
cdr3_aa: CASSSHDREGYEQYF
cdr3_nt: TGTGCCAGCAGTTCCCACGACAGGGAGGGCTACGAGCAGTACTTC

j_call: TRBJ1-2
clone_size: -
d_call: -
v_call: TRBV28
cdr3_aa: CASSLAGTDGYTF
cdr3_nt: TGTGCCAGCAGTTTAGCAGGGACTGATGGCTACACCTTC

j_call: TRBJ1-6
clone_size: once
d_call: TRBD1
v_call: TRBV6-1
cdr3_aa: CASSDRQGYNSPLHF
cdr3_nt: TGTGCCAGCAGTGATCGACAGGGGTATAATTCACCCCTCCACTTT

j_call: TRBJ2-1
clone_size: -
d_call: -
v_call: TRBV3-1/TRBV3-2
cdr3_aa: CASSQGSAEQFF
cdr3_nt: TGTGCCAGCAGCCAAGGTTCCGCTGAGCAGTTCTTC

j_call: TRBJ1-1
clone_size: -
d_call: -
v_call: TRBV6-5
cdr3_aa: CASSHLGTEAFF
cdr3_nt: TGTGCCAGCAGCCACCTGGGGACTGAAGCTTTCTTT

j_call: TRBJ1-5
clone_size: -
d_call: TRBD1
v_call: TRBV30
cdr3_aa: CAWSVRGQGNQPQHF
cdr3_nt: TGTGCCTGGAGTGTACGGGGACAGGGCAATCAGCCCCAGCATTTT

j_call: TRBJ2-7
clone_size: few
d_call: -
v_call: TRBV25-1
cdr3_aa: CASSEWWSPQDTYEQYF
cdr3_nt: TGTGCCAGCAGTGAATGGTGGAGTCCCCAAGATACCTACGAGCAGTACTTC

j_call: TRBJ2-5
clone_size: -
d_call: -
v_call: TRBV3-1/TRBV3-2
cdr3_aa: CASSQEIGGSGETQYF
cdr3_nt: TGTGCCAGCAGCCAAGAAATAGGAGGGAGCGGAGAGACCCAGTACTTC

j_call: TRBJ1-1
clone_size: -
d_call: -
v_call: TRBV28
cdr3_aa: CASSPRHWNTEAFF
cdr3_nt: TGTGCCAGCAGCCCCCGACATTGGAACACTGAAGCTTTCTTT

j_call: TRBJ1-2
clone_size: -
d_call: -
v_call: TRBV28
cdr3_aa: CASSRQDSVYGYTF
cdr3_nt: TGTGCCAGCAGTCGACAGGACTCGGTCTATGGCTACACCTTC

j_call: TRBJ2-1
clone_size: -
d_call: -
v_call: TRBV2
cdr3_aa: CASTAGGKHNEQFF
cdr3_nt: TGTGCCAGCACGGCCGGGGGCAAACACAATGAGCAGTTCTTC

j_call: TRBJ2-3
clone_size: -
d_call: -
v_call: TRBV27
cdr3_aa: CASSDTDTQYF
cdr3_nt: TGTGCCAGCAGTGACACAGATACGCAGTATTTT

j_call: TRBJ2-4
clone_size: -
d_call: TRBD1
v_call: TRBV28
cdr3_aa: CASTRPGTVSKNIQYF
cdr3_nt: TGTGCCAGCACCCGACCCGGGACAGTATCCAAAAACATTCAGTACTTC

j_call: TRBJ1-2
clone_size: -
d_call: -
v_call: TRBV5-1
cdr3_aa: CASSLVSTGFDGYTF
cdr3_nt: TGCGCCAGCAGCTTAGTATCTACAGGCTTTGATGGCTACACCTTC

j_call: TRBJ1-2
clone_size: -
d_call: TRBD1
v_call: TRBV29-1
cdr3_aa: CSVGVGTGNYGYTF
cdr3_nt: TGCAGCGTTGGGGTTGGGACAGGCAACTATGGCTACACCTTC

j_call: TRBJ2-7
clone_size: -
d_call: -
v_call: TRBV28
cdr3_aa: CASSLRRGEQYF
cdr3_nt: TGTGCCAGCAGTTTAAGGAGGGGGGAGCAGTACTTC

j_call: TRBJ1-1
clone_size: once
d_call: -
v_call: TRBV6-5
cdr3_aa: CATNQGGASNTEAFF
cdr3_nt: TGTGCCACGAATCAGGGAGGGGCCAGTAACACTGAAGCTTTCTTT

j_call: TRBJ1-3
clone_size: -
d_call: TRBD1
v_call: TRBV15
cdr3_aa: CATSRELQGAGNTIYF
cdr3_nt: TGTGCCACCAGCAGAGAACTGCAGGGGGCTGGAAACACCATATATTTT

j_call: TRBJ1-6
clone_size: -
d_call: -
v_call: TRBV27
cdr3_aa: CASSFWAGSPLHF
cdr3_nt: TGTGCCAGCAGTTTCTGGGCTGGATCACCCCTCCACTTT

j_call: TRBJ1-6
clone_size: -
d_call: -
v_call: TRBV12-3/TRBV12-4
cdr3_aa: CASSLLNSPLHF
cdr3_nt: TGTGCCAGCAGTTTACTTAATTCACCCCTCCACTTT

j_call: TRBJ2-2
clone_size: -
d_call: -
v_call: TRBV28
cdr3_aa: CASTEGDWGELFF
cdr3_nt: TGTGCCAGCACTGAGGGGGATTGGGGGGAGCTGTTTTTT

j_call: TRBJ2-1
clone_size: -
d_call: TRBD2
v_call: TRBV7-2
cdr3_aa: CASTLAGGPVEQFF
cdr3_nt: TGTGCCAGCACCCTAGCGGGAGGGCCGGTTGAGCAGTTCTTC

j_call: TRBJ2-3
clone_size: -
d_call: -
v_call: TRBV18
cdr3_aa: CASSPAGDTQYF
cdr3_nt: TGTGCCAGCTCACCAGCGGGAGATACGCAGTATTTT

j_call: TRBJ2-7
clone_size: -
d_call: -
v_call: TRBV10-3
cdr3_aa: CAIGSSLYEQYF
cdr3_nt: TGTGCCATCGGGAGTAGCCTCTACGAGCAGTACTTC

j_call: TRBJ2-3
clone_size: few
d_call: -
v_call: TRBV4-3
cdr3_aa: CASSPLIGLTNSRSSTDTQYF
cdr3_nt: TGCGCCAGCAGCCCGCTAATTGGCCTCACAAACAGTCGCTCTAGCACAGATACGCAGTATTTT

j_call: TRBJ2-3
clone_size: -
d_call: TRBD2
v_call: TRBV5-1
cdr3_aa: CASSSLPGGRAPDTQYF
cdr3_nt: TGCGCCAGCAGCTCTTTGCCTGGCGGGAGGGCCCCAGATACGCAGTATTTT

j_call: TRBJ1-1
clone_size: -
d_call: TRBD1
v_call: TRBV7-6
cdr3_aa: CASSLAGGSDAFF
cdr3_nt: TGTGCCAGCAGCTTAGCAGGGGGCTCGGACGCTTTCTTT

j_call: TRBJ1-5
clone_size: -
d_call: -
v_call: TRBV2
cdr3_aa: CASSEQGGNQPQHF
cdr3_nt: TGTGCCAGCAGTGAACAGGGAGGCAATCAGCCCCAGCATTTT

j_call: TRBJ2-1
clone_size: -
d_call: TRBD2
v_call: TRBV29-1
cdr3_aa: CSVEAGTSGAYYNEQFF
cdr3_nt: TGCAGCGTAGAAGCCGGGACTAGCGGGGCCTACTACAATGAGCAGTTCTTC

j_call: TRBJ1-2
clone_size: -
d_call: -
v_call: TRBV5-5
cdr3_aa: CASSLSLPRHFYYGYTF
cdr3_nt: TGTGCCAGCAGCTTGTCTCTACCCAGGCATTTCTACTATGGCTACACCTTC

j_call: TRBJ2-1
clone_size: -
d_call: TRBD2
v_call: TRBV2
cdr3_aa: CASSYSGRSEFF
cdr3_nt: TGTGCCAGCAGTTATAGCGGGAGAAGCGAGTTCTTC

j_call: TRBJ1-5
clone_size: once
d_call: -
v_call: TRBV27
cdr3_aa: CASGEISQPQHF
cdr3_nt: TGTGCCAGCGGGGAAATTAGTCAGCCCCAGCATTTT

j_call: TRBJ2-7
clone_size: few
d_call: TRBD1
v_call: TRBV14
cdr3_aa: CASSQAPTGGEQYF
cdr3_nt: TGTGCCAGCAGCCAAGCTCCGACAGGGGGGGAGCAGTACTTC

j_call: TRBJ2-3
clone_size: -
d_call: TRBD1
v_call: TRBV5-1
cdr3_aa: CASSSSPGQGTDTQYF
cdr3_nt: TGCGCCAGCAGCTCGTCACCGGGACAGGGAACAGATACGCAGTATTTT

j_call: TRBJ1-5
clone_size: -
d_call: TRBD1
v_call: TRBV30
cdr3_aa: CAWSSPRQGGNQPQHF
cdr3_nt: TGTGCCTGGAGTTCGCCGAGACAGGGTGGGAATCAGCCCCAGCATTTT

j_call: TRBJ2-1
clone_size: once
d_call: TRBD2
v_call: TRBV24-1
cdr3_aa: CATSDPSGPVGEQFF
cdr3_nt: TGTGCCACCAGTGACCCTAGCGGCCCCGTAGGTGAGCAGTTCTTC

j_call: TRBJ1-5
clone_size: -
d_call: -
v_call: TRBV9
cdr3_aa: CASSPRGGNQPQHF
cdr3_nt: TGTGCCAGCAGCCCGAGGGGAGGCAATCAGCCCCAGCATTTT

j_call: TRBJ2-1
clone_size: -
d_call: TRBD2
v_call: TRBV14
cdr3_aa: CASSQVAGLYNEQFF
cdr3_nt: TGTGCCAGCAGCCAAGTAGCGGGACTGTACAATGAGCAGTTCTTC

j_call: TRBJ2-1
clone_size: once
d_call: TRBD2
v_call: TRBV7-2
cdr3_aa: CASSWGLAGLSYNEQFF
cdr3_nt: TGTGCCAGCAGCTGGGGACTAGCGGGCCTCTCCTACAATGAGCAGTTCTTC